This T cell receptor (beta chain) was captured in a study of blood T cell repertoires in COVID-19. Study at large: T cells, B-cell-depleted T cells, or PBMCs supplied cDNA or gDNA.

CDR3 length equals 14 residues. Trimming pared 3 bases from V and 1 base from J, leaving 9 bases between. Germline-derived CDR1 and CDR2 are SEHNR and FQNEAQ (reference sequence). In the original analysis: Amplifying reference gene primers gave estimates of nucleated cell counts. Clones were sequenced by immunoSEQ multiplex PCR, and TCRdb holds only the in-frame ones, with some missing. V and J calls and clone size are those listed in that table; D and trimming were worked out from the DNA. The table lists 85,000 to 95,000 clones, nearly 90% of them singletons. This TCR was sampled from a woman older than 75 with active COVID-19. The specimen sequenced was peripheral blood. The chain has TRBV7-9 and TRBJ1-1; tentative D call: TRBD1 (5 bases). The CDR3 loop reads CASSFSGQNTEAFF. The CDR3 DNA follows: TGTGCCAGCAGCTTCTCAGGGCAGAACACTGAAGCTTTCTTT.